This entry features one T cell receptor beta chain sequence. The CDR3 is 16 residues long. Germline lookup yields CDR1 PRHDT and CDR2 FYEKMQ (reference sequence). V lost 4 bases and J lost 3, with 16 bases in between. This specimen comes from a study of blood T cell repertoires in COVID-19. Looking at the study overall: Both acute and convalescent COVID-19 samples were obtained from the United States, Italy and Spain. From T cells, B-cell-depleted T cells, or PBMCs came the material, which was cDNA or gDNA.

In the authors' workflow: It was from reference gene primer amplification that nucleated cell counts were estimated. Data came from immunoSEQ multiplex PCR; TCRdb stores just in-frame clones and leaves some out. Clone size and V and J calls were adopted from that table, with D and trimming inferred from the DNA. The sample carries hundreds of thousands of clones, approximately 87% recorded once. The material sequenced was peripheral blood. The rearrangement uses TRBV13 and TRBJ1-5, with D possibly being TRBD1 (6 bases). The TCR was taken from a woman in her forties or fifties who had recovered from COVID-19. The CDR3 spells CASSYSLQGHNQPQHF. The CDR3 nucleotides are TGTGCCAGCAGCTATAGCTTACAGGGTCACAATCAGCCCCAGCATTTT. The full variable domain, its missing parts supplied by reference TRBV13 and TRBJ1-5, is AAGVIQSPRHLIKEKRETATLKCYPIPRHDTVYWYQQGPGQDPQFLISFYEKMQSDKGSIPDRFSAQQFSDYHSELNMSSLELGDSALYFCASSYSLQGHNQPQHFGDGTRLSIL.